The rows below give T cell receptor beta chains drawn from one sample of a study of response to subunit inactivated influenza vaccine. Via MiXCR, TCRdb re-called the RT-PCR reads, giving one row per CDR3 protein. The sample carries a few hundred thousand distinct CDR3 sequences, 20% to 25% recorded once. The sample in question was PBMCs from blood, obtained less than 22 months after vaccination. The receptors derive from a man aged 50-75 years who received an inactivated influenza vaccine. CDR3s include the opening cysteine and the closing phenylalanine or tryptophan. A D gene is named only where the DNA matches it firmly. The listing skips clone size in some rows; elsewhere it reads once, few, many or a size class.

V gene,clone size,D gene,J gene,CDR3 protein,CDR3 DNA
TRBV7-8,NA,NA,TRBJ2-3,CASSIPRTYELLSSTDTQYF,TGTGCCAGCAGCATCCCGCGGACCTATGAATTGCTTTCTAGCACAGATACGCAGTATTTT
TRBV5-6,many,NA,TRBJ2-1,CASSYDYLGQSYNEQFF,TGTGCCAGCAGCTACGACTACCTGGGACAAAGTTACAATGAGCAGTTCTTC
TRBV7-2,NA,TRBD1,TRBJ2-4,CASSTGQGGSKNIQYF,TGTGCCAGCAGCACCGGACAGGGCGGGTCCAAAAACATTCAGTACTTC
TRBV6-5,many,TRBD2,TRBJ2-5,CASSYTSVRETQYF,TGTGCCAGCAGTTATACTAGCGTGCGGGAGACCCAGTACTTC
TRBV7-9,few,NA,TRBJ2-5,CASSPRLATGIVETQYF,TGTGCCAGCAGCCCGAGACTAGCGACAGGGATAGTGGAGACCCAGTACTTC
TRBV11-1,NA,NA,TRBJ2-7,CASSPPRTRREQYF,TGTGCCAGCAGCCCCCCCCGGACGCGCAGGGAGCAGTACTTC
TRBV10-2,many,NA,TRBJ1-1,CASSESRSEAFF,TGCGCCAGCAGTGAGTCGCGAAGTGAAGCTTTCTTT
TRBV6-1,NA,NA,TRBJ1-6,CASRGTVYNSPLHF,TGTGCCAGCAGGGGGACTGTTTATAATTCACCCCTCCACTTT
TRBV28,NA,NA,TRBJ1-5,CASSFTQPQHF,TGTGCCAGCAGTTTTACTCAGCCCCAGCATTTT
TRBV29-1,NA,NA,TRBJ2-3,CSVEEVTDTQYF,TGCAGCGTTGAAGAGGTCACAGATACGCAGTATTTT
TRBV4-3,NA,NA,TRBJ2-6,CASSQGWGSSGANVLTF,TGCGCCAGCAGCCAGGGTTGGGGAAGCTCTGGGGCCAACGTCCTGACTTTC
TRBV7-9,NA,NA,TRBJ1-1,CASTYGVEAFF,TGTGCCAGCACTTACGGCGTGGAAGCTTTCTTT
TRBV20-1,many,NA,TRBJ1-5,CSAGDLPGQPQHF,TGCAGTGCCGGAGACCTACCGGGGCAGCCCCAGCATTTT
TRBV7-2,many,NA,TRBJ2-3,CASSLITDTQYF,TGTGCCAGCAGTTTAATCACAGATACGCAGTATTTT
TRBV6-5,NA,NA,TRBJ1-6,CASSYDWSNSPLHF,TGTGCCAGCAGTTACGACTGGTCAAATTCACCCCTCCACTTT
TRBV19,NA,TRBD1,TRBJ1-5,CASIAGTGYNQPQHF,TGTGCCAGCATCGCCGGGACAGGGTACAATCAGCCCCAGCATTTT
TRBV2,NA,TRBD1,TRBJ1-1,CASSGTGGWTEAFF,TGTGCCAGCAGTGGCACAGGGGGCTGGACTGAAGCTTTCTTT
TRBV3-1,NA,NA,TRBJ2-2,CASSQVGGRITGELFF,TGTGCCAGCAGCCAAGTGGGGGGACGCATCACCGGGGAGCTGTTTTTT
TRBV25-1,few,TRBD1,TRBJ1-1,CATTGPDRVSEAFF,TGTGCCACCACAGGGCCCGACAGGGTCTCTGAAGCTTTCTTT
TRBV7-2,NA,NA,TRBJ1-2,CASSFGGVDGYTF,TGTGCCAGCAGCTTTGGGGGGGTTGACGGCTACACCTTC
TRBV29-1,few,NA,TRBJ2-5,CSVTRGNMYQETQYF,TGCAGCGTCACCCGCGGTAATATGTACCAAGAGACCCAGTACTTC
TRBV15,few,NA,TRBJ2-3,CATSSFTDTQYF,TGTGCCACCAGTTCATTCACAGATACGCAGTATTTT
TRBV10-3,NA,TRBD2,TRBJ2-3,CAISESALAGALGDTQYF,TGTGCCATCAGTGAGTCGGCCCTAGCGGGGGCCTTAGGAGATACGCAGTATTTT
TRBV20-1,NA,TRBD2,TRBJ2-3,CSGLFLAGYTDTQYF,TGCAGTGGACTATTTCTAGCGGGATACACAGATACGCAGTATTTT
TRBV15,few,TRBD1,TRBJ2-3,CATSTAGTGVRTQYF,TGTGCCACCAGCACAGCCGGGACAGGGGTTCGTACGCAGTATTTT
TRBV12-3/TRBV12-4,NA,NA,TRBJ1-6,CASTHGRESPLHF,TGTGCCAGCACACACGGCCGGGAATCACCCCTCCACTTT
TRBV7-9,many,NA,TRBJ2-3,CASSSPRGADTQYF,TGTGCCAGCAGCTCCCCCCGAGGGGCAGATACGCAGTATTTT
TRBV3-1,many,TRBD2,TRBJ2-1,CASSHLGRGLARGEQFF,TGTGCCAGCAGCCATCTAGGTCGGGGACTAGCCCGCGGTGAGCAGTTCTTC
TRBV3-1,NA,NA,TRBJ2-2,CASSISAWEAGNTGELFF,TGTGCCAGCAGCATCTCAGCGTGGGAGGCAGGTAACACCGGGGAGCTGTTTTTT
TRBV20-1,NA,NA,TRBJ1-4,CSARNRETLFF,TGCAGTGCTCGGAACCGGGAAACACTGTTTTTT
TRBV5-1,NA,TRBD1,TRBJ1-1,CASSLTDRRGTEAFF,TGCGCCAGCAGCTTGACGGACAGGCGGGGGACTGAAGCTTTCTTT
TRBV3-1,few,NA,TRBJ2-3,CASSHYWSDTQYF,TGTGCCAGCAGCCATTACTGGTCGGATACGCAGTATTTT
TRBV4-2,NA,TRBD2,TRBJ2-3,CASSHLAGAEVTDTQYF,TGTGCCAGCAGCCATTTAGCGGGAGCAGAAGTGACAGATACGCAGTATTTT
TRBV4-2,NA,TRBD2,TRBJ2-1,CASSPNLAGSNEQFF,TGTGCCAGCAGCCCAAATCTAGCGGGGAGTAATGAGCAGTTCTTC
TRBV18,NA,TRBD2,TRBJ2-2,CASSLRLAGASGELFF,TGTGCCAGCTCGCTACGACTAGCGGGAGCCAGCGGGGAGCTGTTTTTT
TRBV18,NA,TRBD1,TRBJ1-1,CASSLDRGRAFF,TGTGCCAGCTCCCTGGACAGGGGGCGAGCTTTCTTT